This T cell receptor beta chain was observed in a study of technical replicates of blood from several donors. This clone was detected once. Libraries were prepared by immunoSEQ multiplex PCR; TCRdb keeps only in-frame clonotypes and omits some of them. The sample records tens of thousands of clones, around nine tenths being singletons. This CDR3 contains 15 residues. V was clipped by 5 bases and J by 8 bases, with 19 bases between them. Germline loops: CDR1 LNHDA, CDR2 SQIVND (reference sequence). The sample comprised T cells isolated from PBMCs. The chain joins TRBV19 to TRBJ2-1; D is unclear. This TCR was recovered from a human donor in good health. CDR3 nucleotide sequence: TGTGCCAGTAGTCTAATGGAGACCGTGTTCCATGAGCAGTTCTTC. This codes for CASSLMETVFHEQFF.